This TCR beta chain was observed in a study of T cell changes during pregnancy in multiple sclerosis. CDR3 length equals 15 residues. Germline CDR1 and CDR2: MNHNS and SASEGT. With V trimmed by 11 bases and J by 0 bases, 5 bases remained unmatched. The table came from immunoSEQ multiplex PCR; TCRdb's copy has only in-frame clones and leaves some out. The sample has approximately 50,000 clones, approximately 90% seen once; the top ten hold about 0.4%. The chain employs TRBV6-1 and TRBJ2-6; 9 bases match TRBD2. This sample comprised CD4+ T cells from peripheral blood mononuclear cells, obtained after pregnancy. The receptor was derived from a female donor with multiple sclerosis, enrolled in a pregnancy study. CDR3 protein: CAAGGILSGANVLTF. CDR3 coding DNA: TGTGCCGCGGGAGGGATTCTCTCTGGGGCCAACGTCCTGACTTTC.